This T cell receptor beta chain was captured by sequencing in a study of blood T cell repertoires in COVID-19 (dated by TCRdb to 2018 to 2020). With regard to the full study: Samples from collaborators originated in the United States, Italy and Spain and spanned both the acute and convalescent phases of COVID-19. The repertoires were made available in a free public database intended to serve as a resource for research on the immune response to SARS-CoV-2. The material from the prospective study consisted of cDNA or gDNA derived from T cells, B-cell-depleted T cells, or PBMCs. Deeply sampled blood TCRbeta repertoires from subjects exposed to, actively infected with, or recovered from COVID-19 were included in the dataset. Sample metadata almost always included a de-identified subject ID, COVID-19 status, age in years and sex. Samples came from the ongoing ImmuneRACE study (first 160 participants) plus 1,254 subjects from 6 global collaborators. Where available, HLA class I and class II types were obtained from metadata supplied by the sample provider rather than from assay-based typing. Summary of the overall study and its limitations: The amount of clinical and demographic metadata varied by source and participant and was provided uncurated.

Whole blood was collected in K2EDTA tubes by collaborating institutions according to the institutions' own protocols. Collaborator samples were shipped for TCRbeta analysis as frozen whole blood, isolated PBMCs, or DNA extracted from either sample type. Remarks on this clone: This receptor's antigen is unknown. The junction departs from the called germline gene at one end, perhaps through a read error.

TCRbeta CDR3 regions were amplified from genomic DNA using the immunoSEQ Assay, a bias-controlled multiplex PCR. As for the original processing: The number of nucleated cells in each sample was estimated from the amplification of reference gene primers within the assay. Sequence reads were collapsed and filtered to measure the absolute abundance of every unique TCRbeta CDR3 rearrangement. Productive Simpson clonality was computed per sample as the square root of Simpson's diversity index over productive rearrangements. This immuneACCESS table, as held by TCRdb, lists in-frame sequences with V and J called but not all clones. Of the missing ones, under half trace to an unresolved V gene in checked studies; the others have no known cause. The V and J calls and clone size are taken from that table; D and trimming were inferred from the DNA. In all, the sample holds 30,000 to 35,000 clones, and around nine tenths of those were seen once. The ten largest clonotypes hold about 61% of the sample.

From its cysteine to its phenylalanine, the CDR3 spans 15 amino acids. Only the CDR3 DNA is retained, 45 bases long and in frame from the first base. From a lookup of the germline V gene, CDR1 and CDR2 are SGHAT and FQNNGV. The sample was peripheral blood. The source of this sequence is a man between 65 and 85 years old with acute or convalescent COVID-19. Recombination linked TRBV11-2 to TRBJ1-5; 11 bases in the middle match TRBD1. The base sequence is TGTGCCAGCAGTCGGCGGACAGGGGGCAACCAGCCCCAGCATTTT. It specifies CASSRRTGGNQPQHF. The entire variable domain, with the stretches around the CDR3 drawn from the reference TRBV11-2 and TRBJ1-5 proteins, is EAGVAQSPRYKIIEKRQSVAFWCNPISGHATLYWYQQILGQGPKLLIQFQNNGVVDDSQLPKDRFSAERLKGVDSTLKIQPAKLEDSAVYLCASSRRTGGNQPQHFGDGTRLSIL.